The 12 T cell receptor beta chains reported below all come from one sample, sequenced in a study of CD8 T cells in ankylosing spondylitis. Study results and caveats: Among TCR beta sequences, a motif of several highly homologous variants appeared characteristic of ankylosing spondylitis blood.

Their antigens are not known. TCRdb called the 5' RACE reads again in MiXCR, with one record for every CDR3 protein. Of 700,000 to 850,000 distinct CDR3 sequences listed, 12% were seen once; the top ten hold 0.45% to 0.6%. The specimen sequenced was blood, either unsorted or a sorted T cell fraction (not recorded which). These receptors were obtained from a male donor with ankylosing spondylitis.

The rearrangement links TRBV20-1 to TRBJ2-3; TRBD2 agrees at 12 bases. The CDR3 has 15 residues. CDR1 is DFQATT and CDR2 is SNEGSKA in the germline V gene (reference sequence). V lost 1 base to trimming and J lost 5 bases; unmatched junction nucleotides: 4. The chain's CDR3 is CSARGLAGVGDTQYF. The CDR3 nucleotides are TGCAGTGCTAGAGGACTAGCGGGAGTAGGAGATACGCAGTATTTT.

This clonotype was detected ten times or more. The chain joins TRBV7-2 to TRBJ2-5; 10 bases agree with TRBD2. This CDR3 comprises 14 residues. Per the germline V gene, CDR1 is SGHTA and CDR2 is FQGNSA. The V gene end was trimmed by 4 bases and the J gene end by 4 bases; junction bases not matched to a gene: 3. The CDR3 protein is CASSYQRGGETQYF. The CDR3 DNA reads TGTGCCAGCAGCTACCAGCGGGGGGGAGAGACCCAGTACTTC.

This clonotype was counted a few times. Here the CDR3 DNA reads TGTGCCATTAAATCTACCGGACAGAGGAACACTGAAGCTTTCTTT. Protein sequence: CAIKSTGQRNTEAFF. J is TRBJ1-1 and V is TRBV10-3, with D tentatively TRBD1 (6 bases). Per the germline V gene, CDR1 is ENHRY and CDR2 is SYGVKD. This CDR3 has 15 amino acids. The V gene lost 9 bases and the J gene lost 1 base, with 18 bases spanning the gap.

The rearrangement links TRBV29-1 to TRBJ2-7; 8 nucleotides agree with TRBD2. Germline V CDR1 and CDR2: SQVTM, ANQGSEA. The V and J ends lost 6 bases and 6 bases, in that order; junction bases with no gene match: 13. The CDR3 contains 14 residues. The CDR3 protein is CSVQGGSGNGEQYF. CDR3 coding DNA: TGCAGCGTCCAAGGTGGTAGCGGGAACGGCGAGCAGTACTTC.

This clonotype was detected a few times. The chain combines TRBV9 with TRBJ2-7; TRBD2 matches 7 bases. CDR3 length: 16 residues. Germline CDR1 SGDLS, CDR2 YYNGEE. With 0 bases clipped from V and 2 bases from J, the junction kept 8 bases outside the gene matches. CDR3 in amino acids: CASSVGASGVPYEQYF. CDR3 nucleotides: TGTGCCAGCAGCGTAGGAGCAAGCGGGGTGCCCTACGAGCAGTACTTC.

The V and J genes are TRBV7-8 and TRBJ2-1; 7 bases are a match to TRBD2. CDR1 and CDR2 (germline): SGHVS, FQNEAQ. V lost 1 base and J lost 0; bases outside the gene matches: 3. CDR3 size: 16 residues. The DNA for the CDR3 is TGTGCCAGCAGCTTAGATCCGGGGGGCTCCTACAATGAGCAGTTCTTC. Translating gives CASSLDPGGSYNEQFF. Variable domain in full (rest from reference TRBV7-8 and TRBJ2-1): GAGVSQSPRYKVAKRGQDVALRCDPISGHVSLFWYQQALGQGPEFLTYFQNEAQLDKSGLPSDRFFAERPEGSVSTLKIQRTQQEDSAVYLCASSLDPGGSYNEQFFGPGTRLTVL.

The J gene is TRBJ2-7, the V gene TRBV7-2; D not resolved. The CDR3 covers 15 residues. V was shortened by 4 bases and J by 0 bases, with 13 bases between the two germline ends. The germline V gene encodes CDR1 SGHTA and CDR2 FQGNSA. CDR3 in DNA: TGTGCCAGCAGCTACAACCCGAGTAGCTCCTACGAGCAGTACTTC. Translating it yields CASSYNPSSSYEQYF.

This clonotype showed up just a few times. This rearrangement joins TRBV7-2 to TRBJ2-6, with D unresolved. The CDR3 totals 15 residues. V lost 5 bases and J lost 0, with 8 bases in between. CDR1 SGHTA and CDR2 FQGNSA come from the germline V gene. As DNA, the CDR3 is TGTGCCAGCAGCCAGGTAGTCTCTGGGGCCAACGTCCTGACTTTC. Amino acids: CASSQVVSGANVLTF.

This clonotype was detected many times. The rearrangement links TRBV5-6 to TRBJ2-5; D may be TRBD1 (5 bases). This CDR3 comprises 13 residues. The germline V gene encodes CDR1 SGHDT and CDR2 YYEEEE. With 2 bases removed from V and 2 bases from J, the gap between germline ends came to 7 bases. The DNA of the CDR3 is TGTGCCAGCAGCTTACCAGGGCAAGAGACCCAGTACTTC. Translated: CASSLPGQETQYF.

J is TRBJ1-2 and V is TRBV20-1; maybe TRBD1 (6 bases). This CDR3 spans 12 amino acids. Trimming left V 1 base short and J 5 bases short, with 8 bases between. Germline CDR1 DFQATT, CDR2 SNEGSKA (reference sequence). The CDR3 nucleotides are TGCAGTGCTAGAGTGGGGGCTTATGGCTACACCTTC. Protein product: CSARVGAYGYTF.

This clonotype was seen many times. The CDR3: CSVAGSYGYTF. The CDR3 DNA is TGCAGCGTTGCCGGGAGCTATGGCTACACCTTC. This chain connects TRBV29-1 to TRBJ1-2; D gene uncertain. Germline values: CDR1 SQVTM, CDR2 ANQGSEA. The CDR3 is 11 amino acids. Between the trimmed V and J ends, which lost 4 bases and 4 bases, there was a span of 7 bases.

This clonotype was observed a handful of times. The rearrangement joins TRBV28 to TRBJ1-4, with TRBD1 identical over 7 bases. There are 16 residues in the CDR3. The junction had 7 bases not matched to a gene; V was cut back by 6 bases and J by 0 bases. Germline loops: CDR1 MDHEN, CDR2 SYDVKM. CDR3 residues: CASRSGTATTNEKLFF. The CDR3 DNA reads as TGTGCCAGCAGGTCCGGGACAGCTACAACTAATGAAAAACTGTTTTTT.